This T cell receptor beta chain was identified during a study of CD8 T cells in ankylosing spondylitis. Broader study findings: Ankylosing spondylitis blood appeared to be characterized by a TCR beta motif of 8 or 9 highly homologous variants. CD8+ by phenotype, disease-linked clones were relatively rare in peripheral blood. Reactive arthritis synovial fluid and blood were previously reported to contain some motif variants. The study looked at matched synovial fluid samples from ankylosing spondylitis patients. Disease-linked clones were reported to be significantly enriched there.

The V and J ends lost 4 bases and 4 bases, in that order; junction bases with no gene match: 9. CDR1 SGHRS and CDR2 YFSETQ come from the germline V gene. CDR3 length: 16 amino acids. The sample holds many counts of this clonotype. The antigen is unknown. Each TCR beta library was made by quantitative 5'-RACE that incorporated molecular barcodes. MiXCR was run by TCRdb on the 5' RACE reads, yielding one entry per CDR3 protein. The sample lists roughly 490,000 distinct CDR3 sequences, roughly 5.2% occurring once. The sequence derives from a male donor with ankylosing spondylitis. V usage is TRBV5-1 and J usage is TRBJ2-3, with 10 bases fitting TRBD2. Sequencing input: blood, either unsorted or a sorted T cell fraction (not recorded which). CDR3 sequence reads: CASSTGTSDLSDTQYF. The CDR3 coding sequence is TGCGCCAGCAGCACCGGGACTAGCGATCTTTCAGATACGCAGTATTTT.